Below are 15 T cell receptor beta chains sequenced from a single sample in a study of blood T cell repertoires in COVID-19. Produced via immunoSEQ multiplex PCR; TCRdb's table is partial and in-frame only. The profile shows more than 300,000 clones, 88% of them singletons. The sequenced sample was peripheral blood. All receptors derive from a woman between 65 and 79 years old with COVID-19, enrolled during active disease.

The chain recombines TRBV6-2 or TRBV6-3 with TRBJ1-1; no firm D call. Germline values: CDR1 MNHEY, CDR2 SVGEGT. V lost 5 bases and J 3 bases, leaving 10 bases between the germline ends. There are 13 residues in the CDR3. The CDR3 DNA reads TGTGCCAGCAGTCCCCGTAGCTACACTGAAGCTTTCTTT. Residues: CASSPRSYTEAFF.

The rearrangement uses TRBV7-9 and TRBJ1-4, with 7 bases identical to TRBD1. The length of the CDR3 is 15 residues. Germline trimming cut 1 base from V and 6 bases from J; bases unmatched to any gene: 5. The germline CDR1 and CDR2 sequences are SEHNR and FQNEAQ (reference sequence). This chain's CDR3 is CASSLVRGSDEKLFF. The CDR3 bases are TGTGCCAGCAGCTTAGTCAGGGGGTCCGATGAAAAACTGTTTTTT.

This chain connects TRBV6-1 to TRBJ1-5; possibly TRBD1 for D (6 bases). V was pared by 2 bases and J by 6 bases, with 11 bases between. The CDR3 length is 14 residues. Looked up from germline, CDR1 is MNHNS and CDR2 is SASEGT. In nucleotides, the CDR3 is TGTGCCAGCAGTGAATGGGACACTATTCAGCCCCAGCATTTT. This encodes CASSEWDTIQPQHF.

Ten or more counts support this clone. V gene TRBV5-6 combines with J gene TRBJ1-1; 8 nucleotides line up with TRBD1. This CDR3 is 16 amino acids long. Germline V gene lookup returns CDR1 SGHDT and CDR2 YYEEEE. V was clipped by 0 bases and J by 7 bases; unmatched bases: 11. The CDR3 is CASSLGGGDRIGEAFF. The CDR3 DNA reads as TGTGCCAGCAGCTTGGGCGGCGGGGACAGGATCGGTGAAGCTTTCTTT.

This rearrangement joins TRBV30 to TRBJ1-5; the D gene is possibly TRBD1 (6 bases). V was cut by 0 bases and J by 4 bases, with 16 bases left in between. The germline gives CDR1 GTSNPN, CDR2 SVGIG (reference sequence). The CDR3 length is 16 residues. The CDR3 is CAWSVPSRGANQPQHF. The CDR3 DNA follows: TGTGCCTGGAGTGTACCTAGCAGGGGCGCGAATCAGCCCCAGCATTTT.

The V gene is TRBV4-1, the J gene TRBJ2-1; 7 bases fit TRBD2. Per the germline V gene, CDR1 is MGHRA and CDR2 is YSYEKL. The CDR3 has 14 amino acids. The V segment lost 3 bases and the J segment 10 bases; nucleotides outside the gene matches: 9. The CDR3: CASSQATSATEQFF. CDR3 bases: TGCGCCAGCAGCCAGGCCACTAGCGCCACAGAGCAGTTCTTC.

The CDR3 reads CASSLTGTPYNSPLHF. The CDR3 bases are TGTGCCAGCAGCTTGACAGGGACACCCTATAATTCACCCCTCCACTTT. This chain connects TRBV11-2 to TRBJ1-6, with 7 positions matching TRBD1. V shed 3 bases and J 2 bases; nucleotides not matched to a gene: 4. This CDR3 is built from 16 residues. The germline V gene has CDR1 SGHAT and CDR2 FQNNGV.

The V gene is TRBV19, the J gene TRBJ1-1, with D unclear. Germline-derived CDR1 and CDR2 are LNHDA and SQIVND (reference sequence). V lost 1 base, J lost 6 bases, and 15 bases lay in between. This CDR3 contains 15 residues. The CDR3 DNA sequence: TGTGCCAGTAGTATAGGCGGATTTGGTCTCGCTGAAGCTTTCTTT. Translated: CASSIGGFGLAEAFF.

This chain links TRBV28 with TRBJ2-1; tentative D call: TRBD1 (5 bases). The CDR3 is 17 residues long. V was clipped by 5 bases and J by 9 bases, with 26 bases between them. The germline V gene encodes CDR1 MDHEN and CDR2 SYDVKM. This CDR3 is CASSLYALGQGLSEQFF. CDR3 nucleotides: TGTGCCAGCAGTCTGTACGCACTCGGACAAGGGTTGAGTGAGCAGTTCTTC.

The chain links TRBV27 to TRBJ1-5; 8 bases agree with TRBD1. Germline trimming cut 5 bases from V and 2 bases from J; bases unmatched to any gene: 8. From germline, CDR1 is MNHEY and CDR2 SMNVEV (reference sequence). This CDR3 has 16 residues. The CDR3 region has the DNA TGTGCCAGCAGTCCCCTCAGGGGGCTCGGCAATCAGCCCCAGCATTTT. Protein sequence: CASSPLRGLGNQPQHF.

This rearrangement joins TRBV15 to TRBJ1-5; tentatively, D is TRBD1 (6 bases). In germline, CDR1 is LNHNV, CDR2 YYDKDF (reference sequence). The CDR3 is 12 residues long. Deletions cut 7 bases from V and 4 bases from J, with 8 bases between. The CDR3 protein is CATKGENQPQHF. The CDR3 DNA is TGTGCCACCAAGGGGGAGAATCAGCCCCAGCATTTT.

CDR3 sequence reads: CASSKNLFGTGNEKLFF. In nucleotides, the CDR3 is TGTGCCAGCAGCAAAAACCTATTCGGGACAGGCAATGAAAAACTGTTTTTT. V usage is TRBV5-4 and J usage is TRBJ1-4; 8 bases align to TRBD1. CDR3 length: 17 residues. Germline CDR1 and CDR2: SGHNT and YYREEE (reference sequence). The V gene end was trimmed by 4 bases and the J gene end by 5 bases; junction bases not matched to a gene: 13.

The chain links TRBV20-1 to TRBJ2-5, with 11 bases identical to TRBD2. CDR1 is DFQATT and CDR2 is SNEGSKA in the germline V gene (reference sequence). CDR3 size: 16 residues. After removal of 3 bases from V and 3 bases from J, the junction contained 9 bases not matched to a gene. The DNA of the CDR3 is TGCAGTGCTAGTGTAGCGGGGGGGCTCAGGGAAGAGACCCAGTACTTC. Translating gives CSASVAGGLREETQYF.

The rearrangement joins TRBV7-2 to TRBJ1-5; weak D call: TRBD1 (5 bases). The V and J ends lost 1 base and 3 bases respectively, with 7 bases between them. This CDR3 has 14 amino acids. CDR1 and CDR2 from the germline V gene are SGHTA and FQGNSA. CDR3 sequence: CASSLGQLNQPQHF. CDR3 in DNA: TGTGCCAGCAGCTTAGGACAGCTCAATCAGCCCCAGCATTTT.

This clone is a singleton in its sample. The V gene is TRBV21-1, the J gene TRBJ2-5; TRBD2, the table's D call, lacks a check against the DNA. TRBV21-1 is flagged as a pseudogene. The CDR3 totals 20 residues. CDR3 nucleotide sequence: TGTGCCAGCAGCAAAGCGTCTAGGGCTAGCGGGAACCTACTAGGGGAGACCCAGTACTTC. It yields the protein CASSKASRASGNLLGETQYF.